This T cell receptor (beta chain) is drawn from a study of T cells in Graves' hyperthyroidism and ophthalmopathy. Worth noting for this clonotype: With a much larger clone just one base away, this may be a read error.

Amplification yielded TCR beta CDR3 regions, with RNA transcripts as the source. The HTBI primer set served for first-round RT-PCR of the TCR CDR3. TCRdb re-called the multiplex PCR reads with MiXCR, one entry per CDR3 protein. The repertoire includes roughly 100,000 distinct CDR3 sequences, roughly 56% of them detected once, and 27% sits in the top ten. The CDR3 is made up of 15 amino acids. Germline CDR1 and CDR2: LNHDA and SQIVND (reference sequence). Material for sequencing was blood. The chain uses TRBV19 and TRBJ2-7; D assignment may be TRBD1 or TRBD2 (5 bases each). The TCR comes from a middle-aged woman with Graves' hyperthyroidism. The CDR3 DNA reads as TGTGCCAGTAAGTCCTTTCCCGGGGCAGTCTACGAGCAGTGCTTC. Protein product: CASKSFPGAVYEQCF.